The 8 T cell receptor beta chains below come from one sample, sequenced in a study of glioma-infiltrating T cells after dendritic cell vaccination. Method: immunoSEQ multiplex PCR; TCRdb's copy keeps in-frame clones and lacks some. Among tens of thousands of clones listed, under 90% were seen once. Time point defined: after dendritic cell vaccination, including at tumor progression/relapse. The specimen was blood, collected after dendritic cell vaccination. Source of these receptors: a human donor with glioblastoma.

The J gene is TRBJ2-7, the V gene TRBV2; 7 bases agree with TRBD2. CDR3 length equals 15 residues. CDR1 SNHLY and CDR2 FYNNEI come from the germline V gene. V was clipped by 8 bases and J by 3 bases; unmatched bases: 13. The CDR3 nucleotides read TGTGCCAGCCTAGAGACTAGCTCGCCCTTCTACGAGCAGTACTTC. Its translation is CASLETSSPFYEQYF.

The chain recombines TRBV7-2 with TRBJ1-2; perhaps TRBD1 as D (5 bases). Trimming removed 5 bases at V and 4 bases at J, with 17 bases between. There are 15 residues in the CDR3. From germline, CDR1 is SGHTA and CDR2 FQGNSA. CDR3 nucleotide sequence: TGTGCCAGCAGCGTCGCAGGGATCTTGAGCTATGGCTACACCTTC. Amino acids: CASSVAGILSYGYTF. Looking up the rest from reference TRBV7-2 and TRBJ1-2 gives the full variable domain: GAGVSQSPSNKVTEKGKDVELRCDPISGHTALYWYRQSLGQGLEFLIYFQGNSAPDKSGLPSDRFSAERTGGSVSTLTIQRTQQEDSAVYLCASSVAGILSYGYTFGSGTRLTVV.

The chain joins TRBV30 to TRBJ2-2; TRBD1 agrees at 8 bases. V trimming: 8 bases; J trimming: 0 bases; junction bases outside the gene matches: 2. The CDR3 spans 13 residues. The germline CDR1 and CDR2 sequences are GTSNPN and SVGIG (reference sequence). This CDR3 reads CAQGASNTGELFF. CDR3 coding DNA: TGTGCCCAGGGGGCCTCGAACACCGGGGAGCTGTTTTTT.

This clone was observed a handful of times. V gene TRBV29-1 combines with J gene TRBJ1-3; no clear D gene. In germline, CDR1 is SQVTM, CDR2 ANQGSEA. Trimming took off 7 bases at V and 0 bases at J, with 10 bases between the two ends. The CDR3 length is 13 residues. The CDR3 region is CSAEGGSGNTIYF. DNA for the CDR3: TGCAGCGCCGAAGGAGGCTCTGGAAACACCATATATTTT.

In its sample, this clone was seen a few times. This chain connects TRBV11-2 to TRBJ1-3; no clear D gene. Per the germline V gene, CDR1 is SGHAT and CDR2 is FQNNGV. The CDR3 is 16 residues long. The ends were cut back, 0 bases at V and 0 bases at J, with 9 bases in the middle. In DNA, the CDR3 is TGTGCCAGCAGCTTAGATTCGTTAGCCTCTGGAAACACCATATATTTT. Translation gives CASSLDSLASGNTIYF. The variable domain in full, with the rest retrieved from reference TRBV11-2 and TRBJ1-3, is EAGVAQSPRYKIIEKRQSVAFWCNPISGHATLYWYQQILGQGPKLLIQFQNNGVVDDSQLPKDRFSAERLKGVDSTLKIQPAKLEDSAVYLCASSLDSLASGNTIYFGEGSWLTVV.

The rearrangement links TRBV11-2 to TRBJ1-1; D gene ambiguous. This CDR3 region has 14 residues. V was shortened by 5 bases and J by 3 bases, with 13 bases between the two germline ends. The germline V gene encodes CDR1 SGHAT and CDR2 FQNNGV. The CDR3: CASSIEPMHTEAFF. CDR3 sequence (DNA): TGTGCCAGCAGCATTGAGCCCATGCACACTGAAGCTTTCTTT.

This chain connects TRBV19 to TRBJ1-5, with D uncertain. The germline V gene has CDR1 LNHDA and CDR2 SQIVND (reference sequence). The CDR3 is made up of 15 amino acids. V was pared by 3 bases and J by 2 bases, with 11 bases between. The CDR3 is CASSMVGVGNQPQHF. In DNA form, the CDR3 reads TGTGCCAGTAGTATGGTCGGGGTGGGCAATCAGCCCCAGCATTTT.

The sample holds one count of this clone. The J gene is TRBJ2-3, the V gene TRBV9; 12 positions match TRBD2. With V trimmed by 6 bases and J by 5 bases, 7 bases remained unmatched. CDR1 is SGDLS, CDR2 YYNGEE, per germline. The CDR3 extends over 15 amino acids. The CDR3 sequence: CASTPSGGAVDTQYF. The CDR3 DNA follows: TGTGCCAGCACCCCTAGCGGGGGGGCCGTAGATACGCAGTATTTT.